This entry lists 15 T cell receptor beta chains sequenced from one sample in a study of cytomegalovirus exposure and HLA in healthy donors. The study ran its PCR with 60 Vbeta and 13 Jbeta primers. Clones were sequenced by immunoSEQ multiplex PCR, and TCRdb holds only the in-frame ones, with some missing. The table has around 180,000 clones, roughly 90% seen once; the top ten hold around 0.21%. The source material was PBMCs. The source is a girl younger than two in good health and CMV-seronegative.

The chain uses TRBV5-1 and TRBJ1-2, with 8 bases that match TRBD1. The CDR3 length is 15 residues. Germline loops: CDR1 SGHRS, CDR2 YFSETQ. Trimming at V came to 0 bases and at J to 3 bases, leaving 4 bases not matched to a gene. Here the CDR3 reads CASSLGTGSDYGYTF. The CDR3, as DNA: TGCGCCAGCAGCTTGGGGACAGGGAGTGACTATGGCTACACCTTC. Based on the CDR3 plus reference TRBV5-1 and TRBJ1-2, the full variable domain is KAGVTQTPRYLIKTRGQQVTLSCSPISGHRSVSWYQQTPGQGLQFLFEYFSETQRNKGNFPGRFSGRQFSNSRSEMNVSTLELGDSALYLCASSLGTGSDYGYTFGSGTRLTVV.

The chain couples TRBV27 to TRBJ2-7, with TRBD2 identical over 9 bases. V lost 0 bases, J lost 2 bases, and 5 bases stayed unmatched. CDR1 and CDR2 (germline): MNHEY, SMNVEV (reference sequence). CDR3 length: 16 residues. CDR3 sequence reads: CASSLSVAGVAYEQYF. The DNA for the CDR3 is TGTGCCAGCAGTTTATCGGTAGCGGGAGTCGCCTACGAGCAGTACTTC.

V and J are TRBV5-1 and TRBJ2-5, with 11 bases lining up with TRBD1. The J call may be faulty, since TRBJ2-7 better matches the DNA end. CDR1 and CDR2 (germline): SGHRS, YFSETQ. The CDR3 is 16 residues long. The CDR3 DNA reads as TGCGCCAGCAGCCAGGGAGTGGGGACAGGGGGCTACGAGCAGTACTTC. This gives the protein CASSQGVGTGGYEQYF.

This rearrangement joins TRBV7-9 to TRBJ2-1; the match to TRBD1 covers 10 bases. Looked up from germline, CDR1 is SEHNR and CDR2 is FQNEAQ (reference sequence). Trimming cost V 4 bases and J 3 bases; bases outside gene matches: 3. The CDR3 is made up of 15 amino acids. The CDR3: CASSSRTGGYNEQFF. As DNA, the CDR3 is TGTGCCAGCAGCTCGAGGACAGGGGGCTACAATGAGCAGTTCTTC.

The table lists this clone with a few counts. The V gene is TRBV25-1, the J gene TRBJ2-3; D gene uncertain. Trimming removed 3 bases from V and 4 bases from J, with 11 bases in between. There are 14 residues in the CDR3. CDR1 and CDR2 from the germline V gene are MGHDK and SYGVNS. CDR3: CASSDGRLSDTQYF. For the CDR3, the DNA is TGTGCCAGCAGTGATGGCAGGCTTTCAGATACGCAGTATTTT.

CDR3 protein: CASRRVAGGALETQYF. The CDR3 bases are TGTGCCAGCAGAAGAGTAGCGGGGGGGGCTCTAGAGACCCAGTACTTC. The J gene is TRBJ2-5, the V gene TRBV5-4; TRBD2 matches 11 bases. After removal of 5 bases from V and 4 bases from J, the junction contained 10 bases not matched to a gene. Looked up from germline, CDR1 is SGHNT and CDR2 is YYREEE (reference sequence). This CDR3 comprises 16 residues.

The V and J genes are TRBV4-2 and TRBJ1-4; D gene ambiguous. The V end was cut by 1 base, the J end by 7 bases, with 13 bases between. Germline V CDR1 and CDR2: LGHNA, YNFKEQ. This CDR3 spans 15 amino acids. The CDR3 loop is CASSQVTPDGEKLFF. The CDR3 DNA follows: TGTGCCAGCAGCCAAGTGACTCCAGACGGTGAAAAACTGTTTTTT.

The CDR3 spells CASSLSQNYGYTF. Here the CDR3 DNA reads TGTGCCAGCAGCTTATCACAGAACTATGGCTACACCTTC. The J gene is TRBJ1-2, the V gene TRBV5-6, with no clear D. Germline-derived CDR1 and CDR2 are SGHDT and YYEEEE. Trimming took off 2 bases at V and 2 bases at J, with 7 bases between the two ends. The CDR3 contains 13 residues.

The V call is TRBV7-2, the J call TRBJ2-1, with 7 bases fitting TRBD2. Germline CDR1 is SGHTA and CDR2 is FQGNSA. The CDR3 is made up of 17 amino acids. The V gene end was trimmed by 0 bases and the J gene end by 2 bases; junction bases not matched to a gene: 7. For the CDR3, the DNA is TGTGCCAGCAGCTTAGCCCCCTCTGCGGGAGCCTACAATGAGCAGTTCTTC. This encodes CASSLAPSAGAYNEQFF.

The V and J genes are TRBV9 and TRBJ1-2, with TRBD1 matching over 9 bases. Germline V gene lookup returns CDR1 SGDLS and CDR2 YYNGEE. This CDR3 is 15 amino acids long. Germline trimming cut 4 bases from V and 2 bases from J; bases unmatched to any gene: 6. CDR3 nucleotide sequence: TGTGCCAGCAGCTCCCGGACAGGGGAAAACTATGGCTACACCTTC. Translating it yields CASSSRTGENYGYTF.

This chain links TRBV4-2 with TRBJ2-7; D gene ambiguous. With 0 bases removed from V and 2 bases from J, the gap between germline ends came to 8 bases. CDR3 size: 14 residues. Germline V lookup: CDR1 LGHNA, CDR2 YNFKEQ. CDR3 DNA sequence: TGTGCCAGCAGCCAAGAGTTGGGCACCTACGAGCAGTACTTC. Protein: CASSQELGTYEQYF.

The CDR3 DNA follows: TGTGCCAGCAGTTTATGGACAGGGGTGGAGGGCTACACCTTC. Translating gives CASSLWTGVEGYTF. The chain uses TRBV28 and TRBJ1-2, with TRBD1 matching over 8 bases. V shed 0 bases, J shed 8 bases, and the junction held 5 bases outside the gene matches. The length of the CDR3 is 14 residues. From germline, CDR1 is MDHEN and CDR2 SYDVKM.

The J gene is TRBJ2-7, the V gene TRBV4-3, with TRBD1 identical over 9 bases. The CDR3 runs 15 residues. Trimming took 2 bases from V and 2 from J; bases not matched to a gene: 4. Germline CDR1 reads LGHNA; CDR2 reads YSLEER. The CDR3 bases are TGCGCCAGCAGCCAAACGGGACAGGGCGCCTACGAGCAGTACTTC. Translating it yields CASSQTGQGAYEQYF.

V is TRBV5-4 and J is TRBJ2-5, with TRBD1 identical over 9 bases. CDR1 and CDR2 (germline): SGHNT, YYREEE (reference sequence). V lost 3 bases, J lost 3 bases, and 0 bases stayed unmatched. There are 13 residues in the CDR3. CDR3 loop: CASSWTGEETQYF. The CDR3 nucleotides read TGTGCCAGCAGCTGGACAGGGGAAGAGACCCAGTACTTC.

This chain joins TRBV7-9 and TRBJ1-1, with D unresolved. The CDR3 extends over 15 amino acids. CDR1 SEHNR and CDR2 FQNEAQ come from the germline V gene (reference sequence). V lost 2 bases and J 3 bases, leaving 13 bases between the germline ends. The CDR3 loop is CASSLLSGGDTEAFF. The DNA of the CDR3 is TGTGCCAGCAGCTTATTATCAGGCGGGGACACTGAAGCTTTCTTT.